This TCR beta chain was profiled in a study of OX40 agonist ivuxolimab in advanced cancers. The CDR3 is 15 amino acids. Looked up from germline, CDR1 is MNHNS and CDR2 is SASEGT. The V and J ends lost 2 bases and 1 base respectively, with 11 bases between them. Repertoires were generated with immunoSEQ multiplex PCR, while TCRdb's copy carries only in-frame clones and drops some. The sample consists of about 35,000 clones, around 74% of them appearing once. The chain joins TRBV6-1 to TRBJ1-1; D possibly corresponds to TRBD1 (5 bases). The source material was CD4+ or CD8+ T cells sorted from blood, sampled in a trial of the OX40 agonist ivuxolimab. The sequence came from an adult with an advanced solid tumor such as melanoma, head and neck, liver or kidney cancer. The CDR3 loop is CASSEPRGGNTEAFF. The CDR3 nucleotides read TGTGCCAGCAGTGAACCGCGCGGGGGGAACACTGAAGCTTTCTTT.